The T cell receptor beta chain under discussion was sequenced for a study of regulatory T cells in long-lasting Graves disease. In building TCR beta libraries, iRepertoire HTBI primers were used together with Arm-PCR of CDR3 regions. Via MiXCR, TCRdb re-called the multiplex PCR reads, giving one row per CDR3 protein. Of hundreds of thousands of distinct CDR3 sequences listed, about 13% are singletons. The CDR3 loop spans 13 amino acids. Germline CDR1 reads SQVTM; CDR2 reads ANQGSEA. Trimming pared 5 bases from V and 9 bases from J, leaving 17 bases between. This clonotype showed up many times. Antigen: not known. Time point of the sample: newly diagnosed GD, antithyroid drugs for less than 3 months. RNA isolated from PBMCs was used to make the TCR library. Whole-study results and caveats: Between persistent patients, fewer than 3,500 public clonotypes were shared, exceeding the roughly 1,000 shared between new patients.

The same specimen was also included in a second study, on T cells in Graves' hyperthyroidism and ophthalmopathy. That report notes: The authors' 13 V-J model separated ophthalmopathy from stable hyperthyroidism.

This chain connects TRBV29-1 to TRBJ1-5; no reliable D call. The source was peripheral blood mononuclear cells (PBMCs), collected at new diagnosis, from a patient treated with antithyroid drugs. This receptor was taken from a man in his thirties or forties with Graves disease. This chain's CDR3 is CSVRAGQSGPQHF. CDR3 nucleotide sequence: TGCAGCGTTCGAGCAGGCCAATCTGGGCCCCAGCATTTT.